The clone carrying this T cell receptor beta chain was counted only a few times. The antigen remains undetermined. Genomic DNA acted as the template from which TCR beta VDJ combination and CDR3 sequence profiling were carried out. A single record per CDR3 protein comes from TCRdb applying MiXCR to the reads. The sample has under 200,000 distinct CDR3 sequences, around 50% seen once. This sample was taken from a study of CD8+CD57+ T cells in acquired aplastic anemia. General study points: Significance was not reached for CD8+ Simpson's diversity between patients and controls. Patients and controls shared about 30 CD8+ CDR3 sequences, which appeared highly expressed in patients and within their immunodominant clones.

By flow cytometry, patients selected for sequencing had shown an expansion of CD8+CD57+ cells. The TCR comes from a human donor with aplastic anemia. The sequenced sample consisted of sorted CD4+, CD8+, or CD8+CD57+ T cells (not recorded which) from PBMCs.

CDR3: CASSLSLFGASTSTDTQYF. In DNA, the CDR3 is TGTGCCAGCAGTTTATCTCTTTTCGGGGCCTCAACTAGCACAGATACGCAGTATTTT. The chain uses TRBV27 and TRBJ2-3; D tentatively fits TRBD1 or TRBD2 (5 bases each). This CDR3 spans 19 amino acids. V was cut by 0 bases and J by 0 bases, with 19 bases left in between. Germline V CDR1 and CDR2: MNHEY, SMNVEV (reference sequence).